This entry lists 7 T cell receptor beta chains sequenced from one sample in a study of cytomegalovirus exposure and HLA in healthy donors. PCR amplification relied on 60 Vbeta primers (plus 13 Jbeta primers). Profiled with immunoSEQ multiplex PCR; TCRdb holds only in-frame clones, not every one. Of 150,000 to 170,000 clones in the sample, 65% to 80% are singletons; the top ten hold roughly 4%. The sequenced sample consisted of PBMCs. Source of these receptors: a woman in her thirties or forties in good health and CMV-seronegative.

This rearrangement joins TRBV6-1 to TRBJ2-7, with no clear D. Germline V gene sequence: CDR1 MNHNS, CDR2 SASEGT. The CDR3 has 12 amino acids. Trimming stripped 1 base from V and 4 bases from J, with 5 bases between. CDR3 amino acids: CASSEGQYEQYF. The CDR3 nucleotides are TGTGCCAGCAGTGAAGGGCAGTACGAGCAGTACTTC.

This chain connects TRBV5-6 to TRBJ2-1, with 14 bases aligning to TRBD2. Germline CDR1 SGHDT, CDR2 YYEEEE. This CDR3 is built from 17 residues. Trimming removed 4 bases from V and 2 bases from J; junction bases left unmatched: 5. The CDR3 bases are TGTGCCAGCAGCCGGACTAGCGGGGGGTCCCCCTACAATGAGCAGTTCTTC. Amino acid sequence: CASSRTSGGSPYNEQFF.

In this sample, this clone turned up a few times. The V gene is TRBV2, the J gene TRBJ2-3; D is perhaps TRBD2 (5 bases). The V end lost 6 bases, the J end lost 4 bases, and 20 bases lay between the germline ends. This CDR3 comprises 16 residues. Per germline, CDR1 SNHLY and CDR2 FYNNEI. The chain's CDR3 is CASRPELGFGADTQYF. The DNA for the CDR3 is TGTGCCAGCAGACCGGAACTAGGTTTTGGGGCAGATACGCAGTATTTT.

The gene calls are TRBV14 and TRBJ2-5, with D possibly TRBD2 on 6 matching bases. This CDR3 has 13 amino acids. V was pared by 7 bases and J by 1 base, with 10 bases between. Germline assignment: CDR1 SGHDN and CDR2 FVKESK. CDR3 protein: CASNRDFQETQYF. CDR3 nucleotides: TGTGCCAGCAATAGGGACTTCCAAGAGACCCAGTACTTC.

This chain joins TRBV7-9 and TRBJ2-6; 8 bases agree with TRBD1. After removal of 8 bases from V and 0 bases from J, the junction contained 12 bases not matched to a gene. The CDR3 totals 18 residues. The germline gives CDR1 SEHNR, CDR2 FQNEAQ (reference sequence). The DNA of the CDR3 is TGTGCCAGCGGGACCACGACAGGGGTCGGCTCTGGGGCCAACGTCCTGACTTTC. This translates into CASGTTTGVGSGANVLTF.

The gene calls are TRBV28 and TRBJ1-1; TRBD1 matches 9 bases. From germline, CDR1 is MDHEN and CDR2 SYDVKM. There are 14 residues in the CDR3. V gave up 6 bases and J gave up 8 bases; unmatched junction bases: 10. The CDR3 sequence: CASRRTGERFEAFF. In DNA form, the CDR3 reads TGTGCCAGCAGGCGGACAGGGGAGAGGTTCGAAGCTTTCTTT.

This clone was seen a single time. The chain couples TRBV7-9 to TRBJ2-3; tentative D call: TRBD1 (6 bases). This CDR3 is 14 amino acids long. Germline V gene lookup returns CDR1 SEHNR and CDR2 FQNEAQ (reference sequence). Between the trimmed V and J ends, which lost 7 bases and 4 bases, there was a span of 15 bases. CDR3 bases: TGTGCCAGCATCAGGGGTCCGGGCGCAGATACGCAGTATTTT. This translates into CASIRGPGADTQYF.